These 3 T cell receptor beta chains came from one sample sequenced in a study of T cells in localized non-small cell lung cancer. Measured with immunoSEQ multiplex PCR; TCRdb has only the in-frame clones, and not every one. The repertoire holds some 37,000 clones, with more than 75% as singletons. The sample was peripheral blood, taken before any cancer treatment. These receptors all stem from a man aged 18 to 49 with stage I lung adenocarcinoma.

The chain is built from TRBV7-6 and TRBJ2-1; 14 positions match TRBD2. The CDR3 is 17 residues long. V lost 1 base, J lost 8 bases, and 7 bases stayed unmatched. CDR1 is SGHVS, CDR2 FNYEAQ, per germline. CDR3 in DNA: TGTGCCAGCAGCTTAGGACTAGCGGGGGGGGTGATCCATGAGCAGTTCTTC. Translated, it gives CASSLGLAGGVIHEQFF.

This sequence joins TRBV5-1 and TRBJ1-2; D is perhaps TRBD1 (6 bases). In germline, CDR1 is SGHRS, CDR2 YFSETQ. The CDR3 is made up of 14 amino acids. V lost 4 bases, J lost 2 bases, and 12 bases lay in between. The CDR3 loop reads CASSQQGGNYGYTF. In DNA form, the CDR3 reads TGCGCCAGCAGCCAGCAAGGGGGGAACTATGGCTACACCTTC.

V gene TRBV9 combines with J gene TRBJ2-5, with TRBD2 as a possible D gene (5 bases). The CDR3 is made up of 16 amino acids. Germline assignment: CDR1 SGDLS and CDR2 YYNGEE. Trimming left V 2 bases short and J 5 bases short, with 19 bases between. The CDR3 nucleotides read TGTGCCAGCAGCGTTAGTATCAAGAGGGCACCTGAGACCCAGTACTTC. Its protein is CASSVSIKRAPETQYF.